This record covers a single T cell receptor (beta chain). Assay: immunoSEQ multiplex PCR; the TCRdb copy retains only in-frame clones and omits some. This table holds 30,000 to 45,000 clones, roughly 82% found once. The data were taken from a study of preoperative IRX-2 immunotherapy in early breast cancer. V shed 5 bases, J shed 1 base, and the junction held 9 bases outside the gene matches. Germline assignment: CDR1 MNHGY and CDR2 SAAAGT. This CDR3 spans 16 amino acids. Indicated treatment: preoperative locoregional IRX-2 cytokine immunotherapy. Preoperative locoregional IRX-2 cytokine immunotherapy was tested in the phase Ib source study.

The chain has TRBV6-8 and TRBJ1-1; 8 bases are a match to TRBD1. The sequence derives from a human donor with breast cancer. The specimen was lymph node tissue, collected after IRX-2 immunotherapy. CDR3 nucleotide sequence: TGTGCCAGCAGTCTTTTCTACGGACAGGGGAACACTGAAGCTTTCTTT. This codes for CASSLFYGQGNTEAFF.